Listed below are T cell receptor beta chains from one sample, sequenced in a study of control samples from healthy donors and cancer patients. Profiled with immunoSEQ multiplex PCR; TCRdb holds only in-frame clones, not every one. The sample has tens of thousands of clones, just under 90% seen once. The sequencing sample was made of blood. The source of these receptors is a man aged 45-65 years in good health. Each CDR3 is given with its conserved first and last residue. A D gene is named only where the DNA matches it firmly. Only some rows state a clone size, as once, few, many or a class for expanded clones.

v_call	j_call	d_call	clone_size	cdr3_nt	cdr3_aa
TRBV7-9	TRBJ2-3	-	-	TGTGCCAGCAGCTTAAAGCGAGGGTCGGCCCCCACAGATACGCAGTATTTT	CASSLKRGSAPTDTQYF
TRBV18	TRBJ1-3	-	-	TGTGCCAGCTCACCCGACGCCGGTGGAAACACCATATATTTT	CASSPDAGGNTIYF
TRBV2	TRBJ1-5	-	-	TGTGCCAGCAGTGAAGCGTATCAGGGCCCGAATCCCCAGCATTTT	CASSEAYQGPNPQHF
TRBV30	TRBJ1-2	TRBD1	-	TGTGCCTGGCAACGACAGGGTGGCGGCTACACCTTC	CAWQRQGGGYTF
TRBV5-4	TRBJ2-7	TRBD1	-	TGTGCCAGCAGCTGGACAACGGGACAGGGTTACGAGCAGTACTTC	CASSWTTGQGYEQYF
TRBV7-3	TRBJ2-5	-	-	TGTGCCAGCAGCTTATACGGGGAGGAGACCCAGTACTTC	CASSLYGEETQYF
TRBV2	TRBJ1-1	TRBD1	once	TGTGCCATACAGGGGGGTGACACTGAAGCTTTCTTT	CAIQGGDTEAFF
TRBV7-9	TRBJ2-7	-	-	TGTGCCAGCAGCTTAAGTACCACTCGTAGCTCCGAGCAGTACTTC	CASSLSTTRSSEQYF
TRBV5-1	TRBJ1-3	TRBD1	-	TGCGCCAGCAGCCTTGACAGGGATGGAAACACCATATATTTT	CASSLDRDGNTIYF
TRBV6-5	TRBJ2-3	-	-	TGTGCCAGCAGTCGACTAACCATTCGCACAGATACGCAGTATTTT	CASSRLTIRTDTQYF
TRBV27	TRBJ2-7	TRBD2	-	TGTGCCAGCAGTTTGGGAGGGACCTACGAGCAGTACTTC	CASSLGGTYEQYF
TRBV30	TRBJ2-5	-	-	TGTGCCTGGAGTGTTGACGGCGCGGAGACCCAGTACTTC	CAWSVDGAETQYF
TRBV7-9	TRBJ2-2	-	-	TGTGCCAGCAGCTTAGGCAGGGCCACCGGGGAGCTGTTTTTT	CASSLGRATGELFF
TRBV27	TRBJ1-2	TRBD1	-	TGTGCCAGCAGTTCAGACAGGGAGTACCGCTACACCTTC	CASSSDREYRYTF
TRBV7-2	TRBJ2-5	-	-	TGTGCCAGCAGCCGTTGGGGCCAGGGAGAGACCCAGTACTTC	CASSRWGQGETQYF
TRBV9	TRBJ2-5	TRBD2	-	TGTGCCAGCAGCCGGACTAGCGGATCCATTCAAGAGACCCAGTACTTC	CASSRTSGSIQETQYF
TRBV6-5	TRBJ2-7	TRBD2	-	TGTGCCAGCAGTTACTCAACTAGCGGCTCCTACGAGCAGTACTTC	CASSYSTSGSYEQYF
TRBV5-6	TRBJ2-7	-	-	TGTGCCAGCAGCTTGGAACAGACCTACGAGCAGTACTTC	CASSLEQTYEQYF
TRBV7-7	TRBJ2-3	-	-	TGTGCTAGCAGTTTAACGGGGGGCACAGATACGCAGTATTTT	CASSLTGGTDTQYF
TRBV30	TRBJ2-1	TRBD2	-	TGTGCCCTGAGCGGGGGGGCCCCCAATGAGCAGTTCTTC	CALSGGAPNEQFF
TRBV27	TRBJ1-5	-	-	TGTGTCAGCAGTCCAGGGACGGATCAGCCCCAGCATTTT	CVSSPGTDQPQHF
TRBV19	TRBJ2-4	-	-	TGTGCCACCAGGCACTCAGGGAACATTCAGTACTTC	CATRHSGNIQYF
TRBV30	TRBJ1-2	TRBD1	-	TGTGCCTGGAGTGTAAGGGGGCGAAGTGGGAACTATGGCTACACCTTC	CAWSVRGRSGNYGYTF
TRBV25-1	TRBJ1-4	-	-	TGTGCCAGCAGTGCCCCCCGGACGGACCCAACTAATGAAAAACTGTTTTTT	CASSAPRTDPTNEKLFF
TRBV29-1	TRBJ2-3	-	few	TGCAGCGTTGGTTTGCTAGCTTCCGTGGGCACAGATACGCAGTATTTT	CSVGLLASVGTDTQYF
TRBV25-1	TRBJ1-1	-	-	TGTGCCAGCAGGGGCCATTTTGAAGCTTTCTTT	CASRGHFEAFF